These 8 T cell receptor beta chains were all obtained from the same sample, sequenced in a study of T cell responses to AZD1222 COVID-19 vaccine. Method: immunoSEQ multiplex PCR; TCRdb's copy keeps in-frame clones and lacks some. This table holds about 85,000 clones, approximately 86% found once. The sequenced sample was peripheral blood, obtained on day 0 of MenACWY control vaccination. These receptors were taken from an adult in good health.

J is TRBJ2-5 and V is TRBV3-1 (or the pseudogene TRBV3-2), with 10 bases lining up with TRBD2. V was clipped by 1 base and J by 5 bases; unmatched bases: 4. Germline V gene data show CDR1 as LGHDT and CDR2 as YNNKEL (reference sequence). The CDR3 is made up of 15 amino acids. CDR3 region: CASSQALAGDETQYF. CDR3 DNA: TGTGCCAGCAGCCAAGCCCTAGCGGGGGATGAGACCCAGTACTTC.

The gene calls are TRBV7-8 and TRBJ1-5; possibly TRBD1 for D (6 bases). The length of the CDR3 is 14 residues. Germline V lookup: CDR1 SGHVS, CDR2 FQNEAQ. The ends were cut back, 5 bases at V and 5 bases at J, with 13 bases in the middle. The CDR3 reads CASSRETGYQPQHF. The CDR3 nucleotides read TGTGCCAGCAGCCGAGAAACAGGGTATCAGCCCCAGCATTTT.

This chain links TRBV20-1 with TRBJ2-1, with 16 bases identical to TRBD2. Germline V gene sequence: CDR1 DFQATT, CDR2 SNEGSKA (reference sequence). CDR3 length equals 20 residues. Germline trimming cut 3 bases from V and 8 bases from J; bases unmatched to any gene: 19. As DNA, the CDR3 is TGCAGTGCTAGTACCCCGGGACTAGCGGGGGGGCCTAGTAGGGATGATGAGCAGTTCTTC. It yields the protein CSASTPGLAGGPSRDDEQFF.

V and J are TRBV28 and TRBJ1-1, with a weak D call TRBD1 (6 bases). V lost 6 bases to trimming and J lost 1 base, with 12 bases between them. This CDR3 region has 14 residues. Per the germline V gene, CDR1 is MDHEN and CDR2 is SYDVKM. CDR3 sequence (DNA): TGTGCCAGCAGACCCACAGGGAGGAACACTGAAGCTTTCTTT. This sequence encodes CASRPTGRNTEAFF.

This rearrangement joins TRBV29-1 to TRBJ1-4, with 7 bases that match TRBD1. V gave up 6 bases and J gave up 7 bases; unmatched junction bases: 11. The germline gives CDR1 SQVTM, CDR2 ANQGSEA. The CDR3 has 14 amino acids. CDR3 sequence (DNA): TGCAGCGTGAGCCGACAGGGCTTAGGTGAAAAACTGTTTTTT. This sequence encodes CSVSRQGLGEKLFF.

This chain connects TRBV4-2 to TRBJ1-6, with no clear D. The CDR3 contains 14 residues. Trimming cost V 0 bases and J 12 bases, with 12 bases left between them. The germline V gene encodes CDR1 LGHNA and CDR2 YNFKEQ. The CDR3 here is CASSQDHGRKPLHF. The CDR3 DNA sequence: TGTGCCAGCAGCCAAGATCACGGTCGAAAACCCCTCCACTTT.

V usage is TRBV12-3 or TRBV12-4 and J usage is TRBJ1-2; no reliable D call. V was trimmed by 7 bases and J by 7 bases, leaving 4 bases between them. This CDR3 contains 9 residues. CDR3 residues: CASKRGYTF. The CDR3 DNA reads as TGTGCCAGCAAGCGTGGCTACACCTTC.

The CDR3: CASSLYRDRSYEQYF. In DNA, the CDR3 is TGCGCCAGCAGCCTGTACCGGGACAGGTCCTACGAGCAGTACTTC. The chain employs TRBV4-3 and TRBJ2-7, with 8 bases aligning to TRBD1. This CDR3 has 15 amino acids. V was pared by 4 bases and J by 1 base, with 6 bases of the junction left unmatched. CDR1 and CDR2 (germline): LGHNA, YSLEER.